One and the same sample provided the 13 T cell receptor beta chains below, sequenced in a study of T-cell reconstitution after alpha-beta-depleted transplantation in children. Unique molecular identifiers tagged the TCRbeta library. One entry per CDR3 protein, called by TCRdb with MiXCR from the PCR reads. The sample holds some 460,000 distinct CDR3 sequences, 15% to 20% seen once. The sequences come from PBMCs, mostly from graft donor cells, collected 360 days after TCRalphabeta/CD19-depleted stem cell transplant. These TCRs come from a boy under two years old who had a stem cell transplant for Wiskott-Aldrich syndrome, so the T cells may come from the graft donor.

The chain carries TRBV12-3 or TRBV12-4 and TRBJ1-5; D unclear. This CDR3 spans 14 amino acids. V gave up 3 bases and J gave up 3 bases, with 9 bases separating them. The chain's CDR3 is CASSLRRDNQPQHF. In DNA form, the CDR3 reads TGTGCCAGCAGTTTGAGGAGGGACAATCAGCCCCAGCATTTT.

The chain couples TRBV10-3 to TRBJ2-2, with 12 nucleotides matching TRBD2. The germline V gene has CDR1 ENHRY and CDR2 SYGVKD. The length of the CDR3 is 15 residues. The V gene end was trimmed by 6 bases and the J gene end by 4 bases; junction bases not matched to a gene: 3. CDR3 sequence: CAIRLAGGTTGELFF. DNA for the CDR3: TGTGCCATCAGACTAGCGGGAGGCACCACCGGGGAGCTGTTTTTT.

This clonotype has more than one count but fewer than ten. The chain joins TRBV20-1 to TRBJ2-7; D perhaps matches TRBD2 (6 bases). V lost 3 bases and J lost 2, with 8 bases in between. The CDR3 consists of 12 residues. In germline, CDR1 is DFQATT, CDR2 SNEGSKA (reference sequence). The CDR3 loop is CSARTRAYEQYF. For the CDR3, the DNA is TGCAGTGCTAGGACTAGAGCCTACGAGCAGTACTTC.

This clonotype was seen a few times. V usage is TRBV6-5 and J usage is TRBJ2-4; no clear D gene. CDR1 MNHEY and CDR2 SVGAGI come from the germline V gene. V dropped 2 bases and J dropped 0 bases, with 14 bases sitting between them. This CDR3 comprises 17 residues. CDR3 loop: CASSYHKTVLAKNIQYF. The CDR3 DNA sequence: TGTGCCAGCAGTTACCATAAGACGGTTCTAGCCAAAAACATTCAGTACTTC.

CDR3 sequence reads: CSARRGQGASTDTQYF. In nucleotides, the CDR3 is TGCAGTGCTAGAAGGGGACAGGGGGCAAGCACAGATACGCAGTATTTT. This chain joins TRBV20-1 and TRBJ2-3; 12 bases are shared with TRBD1. Trimming at V came to 2 bases and at J to 0 bases, leaving 3 bases not matched to a gene. Looked up from germline, CDR1 is DFQATT and CDR2 is SNEGSKA (reference sequence). The length of the CDR3 is 16 residues.

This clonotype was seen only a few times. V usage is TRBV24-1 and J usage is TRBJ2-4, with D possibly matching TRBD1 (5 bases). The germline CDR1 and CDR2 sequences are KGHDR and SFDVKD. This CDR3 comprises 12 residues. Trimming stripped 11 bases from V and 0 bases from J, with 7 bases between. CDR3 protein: CAIQVAKNIQYF. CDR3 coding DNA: TGTGCCATACAGGTAGCCAAAAACATTCAGTACTTC.

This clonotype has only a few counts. The DNA for the CDR3 is TGCGCCAGCAGCGAGGACAGGACAGGCGAGCAGTACTTC. As protein: CASSEDRTGEQYF. The chain couples TRBV5-1 to TRBJ2-7; 7 positions agree with TRBD1. The V gene's germline CDR1 is SGHRS and CDR2 YFSETQ. CDR3 length: 13 residues. The V and J ends lost 4 bases and 6 bases, in that order; junction bases with no gene match: 7. Full variable domain (rest looked up from reference TRBV5-1 and TRBJ2-7): KAGVTQTPRYLIKTRGQQVTLSCSPISGHRSVSWYQQTPGQGLQFLFEYFSETQRNKGNFPGRFSGRQFSNSRSEMNVSTLELGDSALYLCASSEDRTGEQYFGPGTRLTVT.

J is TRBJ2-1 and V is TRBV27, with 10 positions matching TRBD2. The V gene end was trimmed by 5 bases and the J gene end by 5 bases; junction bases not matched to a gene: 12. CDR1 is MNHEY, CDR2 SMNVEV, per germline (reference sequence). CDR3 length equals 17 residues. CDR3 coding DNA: TGTGCCAGCAGTCTCCCGGGGCTAGCGGGAGTGAACAATGAGCAGTTCTTC. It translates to CASSLPGLAGVNNEQFF.

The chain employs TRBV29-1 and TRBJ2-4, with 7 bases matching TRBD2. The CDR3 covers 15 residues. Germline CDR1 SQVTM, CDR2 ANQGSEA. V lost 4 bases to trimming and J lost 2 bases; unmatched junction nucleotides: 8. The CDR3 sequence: CSVGWGGVTKNIQYF. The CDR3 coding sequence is TGCAGCGTTGGCTGGGGGGGTGTTACCAAAAACATTCAGTACTTC.

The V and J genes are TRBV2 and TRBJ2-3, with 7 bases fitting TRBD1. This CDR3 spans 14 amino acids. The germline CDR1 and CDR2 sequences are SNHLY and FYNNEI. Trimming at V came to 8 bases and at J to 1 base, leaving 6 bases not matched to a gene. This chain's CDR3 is CASPTGPGTDTQYF. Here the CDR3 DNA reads TGTGCCAGCCCGACAGGGCCTGGCACAGATACGCAGTATTTT.

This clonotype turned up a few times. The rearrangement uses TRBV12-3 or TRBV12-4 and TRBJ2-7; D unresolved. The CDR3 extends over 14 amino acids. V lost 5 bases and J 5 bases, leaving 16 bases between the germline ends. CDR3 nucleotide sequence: TGTGCCAGCAGTCCCCTATTTGACACGCACGAGCAGTACTTC. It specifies CASSPLFDTHEQYF.

The CDR3 DNA is TGTGCCAGCAGTTACAGGGCTAGCTGGGACTACGAGCAGTACTTC. Its translation: CASSYRASWDYEQYF. J is TRBJ2-7 and V is TRBV6-2 or TRBV6-3, with a weak D call TRBD2 (5 bases). Germline CDR1 is MNHEY and CDR2 is SVGEGT. Trimming removed 2 bases at V and 3 bases at J, with 14 bases between. The CDR3 totals 15 residues.

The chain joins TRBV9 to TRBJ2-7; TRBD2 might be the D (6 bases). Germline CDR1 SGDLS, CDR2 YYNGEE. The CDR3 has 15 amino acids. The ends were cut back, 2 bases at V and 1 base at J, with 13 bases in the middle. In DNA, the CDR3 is TGTGCCAGCAGCGTTGGGGACTGGAATTCCTACGAGCAGTACTTC. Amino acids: CASSVGDWNSYEQYF.